The present entry profiles one TCR beta chain with its context. Its antigen is undetermined. The CDR3 runs to 14 residues. V was pared by 8 bases and J by 4 bases, with 16 bases between. The germline V gene encodes CDR1 LNHNV and CDR2 YYDKDF (reference sequence). Repertoires were generated with immunoSEQ multiplex PCR, while TCRdb's copy carries only in-frame clones and drops some. The sample includes about 1.5 million clones, around 97% of them seen just once. The sample is drawn from a study of shared clonotypes between healthy human individuals. Study-wide points: Of the naive CD4 clonotypes, about 5% were shared across several donors. As a rule, naive subsets had a larger estimated richness than memory subsets.

The V gene is TRBV15, the J gene TRBJ2-3; no clear D gene. This TCR came from a man aged 25-40 years in good health. The sequenced sample consisted of naive CD4+ T cells sorted from blood. Subset in this sample: CD45RA+ positively selected. The DNA of the CDR3 is TGTGCCACCCTCGAGGCTGGAGTATCAGATACGCAGTATTTT. Its translation: CATLEAGVSDTQYF.